The 21 T cell receptor beta chains in this list originate from one sample, sequenced in a study of shared clonotypes between healthy human individuals. The table came from immunoSEQ multiplex PCR; TCRdb's copy has only in-frame clones and leaves some out. The data contain about 980,000 clones, 76% of them singletons. The specimen sequenced was memory CD4+ T cells sorted from blood. Subset described: CD45RA-negative fraction. All receptors come from a man between 18 and 35 years old in good health.

The rearrangement links TRBV6-6 to TRBJ2-3; D gene unclear. Germline V gene data show CDR1 as MNHNY and CDR2 as SVGAGI (reference sequence). The CDR3 spans 15 residues. Trimming took 4 bases from V and 1 from J, leaving 12 bases between them. This CDR3 reads CASSLLNVGTDTQYF. CDR3 in DNA: TGTGCCAGCAGTTTGTTAAACGTCGGCACAGATACGCAGTATTTT.

V is TRBV4-1 and J is TRBJ1-6; 8 nucleotides agree with TRBD1. The CDR3 loop spans 16 amino acids. Germline CDR1 and CDR2: MGHRA and YSYEKL. Trimming cost V 2 bases and J 10 bases; bases outside gene matches: 10. CDR3 sequence: CASSQSGQGGGSPLHF. DNA of the CDR3: TGCGCCAGCAGCCAATCCGGACAGGGAGGCGGGTCACCCCTCCACTTT.

The chain carries TRBV19 and TRBJ1-5; 10 bases line up with TRBD1. This CDR3 spans 16 amino acids. Germline values: CDR1 LNHDA, CDR2 SQIVND (reference sequence). After removal of 5 bases from V and 7 bases from J, the junction contained 11 bases not matched to a gene. The CDR3, as DNA: TGTGCCAGTAGTTTCCGTCCGGGACAGGGGTTACAGCCCCAGCATTTT. Translation gives CASSFRPGQGLQPQHF.

In this sample, this clone turned up many times. This chain joins TRBV30 and TRBJ2-1; a possible D gene is TRBD1 (5 bases). The CDR3 is 14 residues long. V lost 5 bases to trimming and J lost 0 bases, with 11 bases between them. Germline V gene data show CDR1 as GTSNPN and CDR2 as SVGIG (reference sequence). Here the CDR3 DNA reads TGTGCCTGGGTTAGGACAAGCTCCTACAATGAGCAGTTCTTC. Its translation: CAWVRTSSYNEQFF.

This clone was observed at least ten times. The J gene is TRBJ1-6, the V gene TRBV4-1, with D possibly being TRBD1 (6 bases). Trimming removed 0 bases at V and 8 bases at J, with 14 bases between. This CDR3 has 16 residues. Germline V lookup: CDR1 MGHRA, CDR2 YSYEKL. For the CDR3, the DNA is TGCGCCAGCAGCCAAGATTCTAACAGGGCCTATTCACCCCTCCACTTT. Amino acid sequence: CASSQDSNRAYSPLHF.

The V gene is TRBV4-1, the J gene TRBJ1-2, with 7 bases aligning to TRBD1. V lost 1 base and J lost 5; bases outside the gene matches: 7. Germline lookup yields CDR1 MGHRA and CDR2 YSYEKL. The CDR3 covers 15 residues. The CDR3: CASSQAPGQPYGYTF. As DNA, the CDR3 is TGCGCCAGCAGCCAAGCTCCGGGACAGCCTTATGGCTACACCTTC.

This clone came up once. The rearrangement links TRBV5-3 to TRBJ1-2; TRBD1 agrees at 8 bases. TRBV5-3 is an open reading frame whose function is uncertain. This CDR3 contains 14 residues. Trimming removed 4 bases from V and 3 bases from J; junction bases left unmatched: 5. CDR3 in amino acids: CARSAGGEDYGYTF. The DNA of the CDR3 is TGTGCCAGAAGCGCAGGGGGCGAGGACTATGGCTACACCTTC.

Remarks on this clone: Since a much larger clone is just one base distant, this may be a read error. The sample has other DNA sequences that encode this CDR3 too. Here the CDR3 reads CASSEDRGRSNEKLFF. Here the CDR3 DNA reads TGTGCCAGCAGTGAAGACAGAGGTAGGTCTAATGAAAAACTGTTTTTT. The V and J genes are TRBV25-1 and TRBJ1-4; D is perhaps TRBD1 (5 bases). Per the germline V gene, CDR1 is MGHDK and CDR2 is SYGVNS. The CDR3 contains 16 residues. V lost 2 bases and J 3 bases, leaving 13 bases between the germline ends.

The gene calls are TRBV18 and TRBJ2-7; a possible D gene is TRBD2 (6 bases). Germline lookup yields CDR1 KGHSH and CDR2 LQKENI. Trimming cost V 3 bases and J 4 bases, with 13 bases left between them. The CDR3 length is 14 residues. CDR3 in DNA: TGTGCCAGCTCACCGAGTAGCGGCAATTACGAGCAGTACTTC. This gives the protein CASSPSSGNYEQYF.

Only a few counts were recorded for this clone. Within the sample, other DNA sequences also encode this same CDR3. V and J are TRBV10-1 and TRBJ2-2; D is possibly TRBD1 (5 bases). Per the germline V gene, CDR1 is WNHNN and CDR2 is SYGVQD (reference sequence). The V end was cut by 0 bases, the J end by 6 bases, with 8 bases between. The CDR3 totals 14 residues. Here the CDR3 reads CASSESIGAGELFF. Written as DNA, the CDR3 is TGCGCCAGCAGTGAGTCGATAGGGGCCGGGGAGCTGTTTTTT.

A note on this clone: This sample includes further DNA sequences coding for the same CDR3. The chain has TRBV15 and TRBJ1-2; D perhaps matches TRBD1 (5 bases). The CDR3 sequence is 14 residues long. Germline CDR1 reads LNHNV; CDR2 reads YYDKDF (reference sequence). Trimming removed 0 bases from V and 1 base from J, with 6 bases in between. Here the CDR3 DNA reads TGTGCCACCAGCAGAGACGGGGGTAACTATGGCTACACCTTC. Translated: CATSRDGGNYGYTF. The full variable domain, with the rest looked up from reference TRBV15 and TRBJ1-2, is DAMVIQNPRYQVTQFGKPVTLSCSQTLNHNVMYWYQQKSSQAPKLLFHYYDKDFNNEADTPDNFQSRRPNTSFCFLDIRSPGLGDTAMYLCATSRDGGNYGYTFGSGTRLTVV.

V is TRBV11-2 and J is TRBJ1-3, with D possibly TRBD1 on 6 matching bases. The germline gives CDR1 SGHAT, CDR2 FQNNGV. V was clipped by 4 bases and J by 0 bases, with 10 bases between them. The CDR3 consists of 15 residues. For the CDR3, the DNA is TGTGCCAGCAGCTCCGGACAGAGCTCTGGAAACACCATATATTTT. Protein sequence: CASSSGQSSGNTIYF.

The CDR3 spells CASSIVGQNYGYTF. Here the CDR3 DNA reads TGTGCCAGTAGTATCGTGGGGCAAAACTATGGCTACACCTTC. The V call is TRBV19, the J call TRBJ1-2; D might be TRBD1 (5 bases). CDR3 length equals 14 residues. V was clipped by 3 bases and J by 2 bases, with 10 bases between them. Germline loops: CDR1 LNHDA, CDR2 SQIVND (reference sequence).

This clone was counted a single time. This sequence joins TRBV5-6 and TRBJ2-1, with 16 bases matching TRBD2. The V segment lost 3 bases and the J segment 2 bases; nucleotides outside the gene matches: 2. Per the germline V gene, CDR1 is SGHDT and CDR2 is YYEEEE. CDR3 length: 17 residues. The CDR3 loop reads CASSSGTSGGAYNEQFF. CDR3 in DNA: TGTGCCAGCAGCTCCGGGACTAGCGGGGGGGCCTACAATGAGCAGTTCTTC.

This chain uses TRBV29-1 with TRBJ2-7; 8 positions agree with TRBD1. Germline-derived CDR1 and CDR2 are SQVTM and ANQGSEA. Trimming took 7 bases from V and 4 from J; bases not matched to a gene: 9. The CDR3 is 13 amino acids. The CDR3 spells CSARPGGTYEQYF. The CDR3 nucleotides are TGCAGCGCCAGACCAGGGGGCACGTACGAGCAGTACTTC.

This sequence joins TRBV5-1 and TRBJ1-4, with 7 bases aligning to TRBD1. J gave up 7 bases and V 5 bases, and 8 bases lay outside the gene matches. The germline CDR1 and CDR2 sequences are SGHRS and YFSETQ. The CDR3 has 14 residues. The CDR3 DNA sequence: TGCGCCAGCAGTAAAGGACAGGCTTCTGAAAAACTGTTTTTT. The encoded protein is CASSKGQASEKLFF. Filled out from reference TRBV5-1 and TRBJ1-4, the complete variable domain reads KAGVTQTPRYLIKTRGQQVTLSCSPISGHRSVSWYQQTPGQGLQFLFEYFSETQRNKGNFPGRFSGRQFSNSRSEMNVSTLELGDSALYLCASSKGQASEKLFFGSGTQLSVL.

The V gene is TRBV28, the J gene TRBJ1-2, with 8 bases lining up with TRBD1. CDR3 size: 16 residues. V shed 2 bases and J 7 bases; nucleotides not matched to a gene: 12. Germline V gives CDR1 MDHEN, CDR2 SYDVKM. CDR3 residues: CASSLPNTGTGGGYTF. The DNA for the CDR3 is TGTGCCAGCAGTTTACCAAACACCGGGACAGGAGGTGGCTACACCTTC.

The chain is built from TRBV25-1 and TRBJ2-2; TRBD1 matches at 8 bases. V shed 8 bases and J 5 bases; nucleotides not matched to a gene: 7. Germline V gives CDR1 MGHDK, CDR2 SYGVNS. This CDR3 has 14 amino acids. CDR3 nucleotide sequence: TGTGCCAGCGGGAGGACAGGGTGGACCGGGGAGCTGTTTTTT. Its translation is CASGRTGWTGELFF.

J is TRBJ2-1 and V is TRBV11-2; D may be TRBD1 or TRBD2 (5 bases each). Looked up from germline, CDR1 is SGHAT and CDR2 is FQNNGV. This CDR3 spans 16 amino acids. V shed 1 base and J shed 8 bases, with 18 bases lying between them. CDR3 nucleotide sequence: TGTGCCAGCAGCTTAGCTTTCTCGGGGACCTCTCATGAGCAGTTCTTC. Its protein product is CASSLAFSGTSHEQFF.

The chain has TRBV25-1 and TRBJ1-2; no clear D gene. The germline V and J ends were trimmed by 5 bases and 2 bases, with 3 bases remaining between them. Per germline, CDR1 MGHDK and CDR2 SYGVNS. This CDR3 has 11 residues. CDR3: CASSQNYGYTF. CDR3 sequence (DNA): TGTGCCAGCAGTCAGAACTATGGCTACACCTTC.

This chain links TRBV5-1 with TRBJ2-7, with 8 bases fitting TRBD1. The germline V gene encodes CDR1 SGHRS and CDR2 YFSETQ. V lost 4 bases to trimming and J lost 3 bases; unmatched junction nucleotides: 9. The CDR3 is made up of 15 amino acids. This CDR3 reads CASSVETGAFYEQYF. DNA for the CDR3: TGCGCCAGCAGCGTAGAGACAGGGGCATTCTACGAGCAGTACTTC.